One sample yielded the 15 T cell receptor beta chains listed below, sequenced in a study of T cells in Graves' hyperthyroidism and ophthalmopathy. TCR beta CDR3 regions were amplified from RNA transcripts. The HTBI primer set drove a first-round RT-PCR of the TCR CDR3. Using its own MiXCR run on the multiplex PCR reads, TCRdb lists one record per CDR3 protein. The sample shows some 620,000 distinct CDR3 sequences, under 20% of them seen only once. The sample was blood. The receptors derive from a woman under 40 with Graves' hyperthyroidism.

Notes on this clonotype: A much larger clone sits a single nucleotide away, making a read error possible. The chain joins TRBV24-1 to TRBJ2-1; D is undetermined. The germline CDR1 and CDR2 sequences are KGHDR and SFDVKD. Trimming pared 9 bases from V and 7 bases from J, leaving 18 bases between. The CDR3 loop spans 14 amino acids. The CDR3 region is CATRPTSEMNEQFF. The CDR3 DNA reads TGTGCCACCCGTCCTACTTCTGAGATGAATGAGCAGTTCTTC.

This clonotype was counted at least ten times. V and J are TRBV7-3 and TRBJ2-3, with TRBD2 identical over 8 bases. Germline V gives CDR1 SGHTA, CDR2 FQGTGA. This CDR3 has 15 residues. The V gene end was trimmed by 3 bases and the J gene end by 1 base; junction bases not matched to a gene: 3. CDR3 in DNA: TGTGCCAGCAGCTTCATAGCGGGACGCACAGATACGCAGTATTTT. Translation: CASSFIAGRTDTQYF.

At least ten counts were recorded for this clonotype. This chain connects TRBV20-1 to TRBJ2-7, with D unresolved. Deletions cut 0 bases from V and 5 bases from J, with 11 bases between. Germline V lookup: CDR1 DFQATT, CDR2 SNEGSKA (reference sequence). The CDR3 contains 13 residues. DNA for the CDR3: TGCAGTGCTAGAGAGGCCCAGCGAGACGAGCAGTACTTC. Translation: CSAREAQRDEQYF.

Ten or more counts support this clonotype. The rearrangement uses TRBV28 and TRBJ1-5; D ambiguous. This CDR3 has 13 residues. Germline-derived CDR1 and CDR2 are MDHEN and SYDVKM. V lost 1 base to trimming and J lost 4 bases, with 5 bases between them. This CDR3 reads CASSLFPNQPQHF. In nucleotides, the CDR3 is TGTGCCAGCAGTTTATTCCCGAATCAGCCCCAGCATTTT. Using reference TRBV28 and TRBJ1-5 for the parts outside the CDR3, the full variable domain is DVKVTQSSRYLVKRTGEKVFLECVQDMDHENMFWYRQDPGLGLRLIYFSYDVKMKEKGDIPEGYSVSREKKERFSLILESASTNQTSMYLCASSLFPNQPQHFGDGTRLSIL.

In this sample, this clonotype turned up a few times. This chain connects TRBV15 to TRBJ2-4; perhaps TRBD2 as D (6 bases). The CDR3 length is 16 residues. In germline, CDR1 is LNHNV, CDR2 YYDKDF (reference sequence). V was pared by 0 bases and J by 4 bases, with 13 bases between. The CDR3 sequence is CATSRDRVSGKNIQYF. The CDR3 DNA follows: TGTGCCACCAGCAGAGATCGCGTTAGCGGAAAAAACATTCAGTACTTC.

This clonotype was found many times. The chain is built from TRBV5-1 and TRBJ2-5; the match to TRBD1 covers 7 bases. V was clipped by 4 bases and J by 7 bases; unmatched bases: 7. The CDR3 totals 13 residues. Germline V gene data show CDR1 as SGHRS and CDR2 as YFSETQ. The CDR3, as DNA: TGCGCCAGCAGCCCGAACAGGGGCGTGACCCAGTACTTC. Amino acid sequence: CASSPNRGVTQYF. The whole variable domain, filled in from reference TRBV5-1 and TRBJ2-5, reads KAGVTQTPRYLIKTRGQQVTLSCSPISGHRSVSWYQQTPGQGLQFLFEYFSETQRNKGNFPGRFSGRQFSNSRSEMNVSTLELGDSALYLCASSPNRGVTQYFGPGTRLLVL.

This clonotype came up a few times. A single base separates this from a much larger clone, so it may be a read error. The V gene is TRBV24-1, the J gene TRBJ2-1, with TRBD1 matching 11 bases. The CDR3 extends over 15 amino acids. Germline CDR1 is KGHDR and CDR2 is SFDVKD. V dropped 3 bases and J dropped 10; count of bases not matched to a gene: 7. DNA of the CDR3: TGTGCCACCAGTGATCCGGGACAGGGGGACGTAGAGCAGTTCTTC. Protein sequence: CATSDPGQGDVEQFF.

J is TRBJ2-7 and V is TRBV10-3, with a possible D match to TRBD2 (5 bases). Germline loops: CDR1 ENHRY, CDR2 SYGVKD. This CDR3 is 14 amino acids long. V was cut by 0 bases and J by 0 bases, with 6 bases left in between. CDR3 loop: CAISESGSSYEQYF. Here the CDR3 DNA reads TGTGCCATCAGTGAGTCGGGGAGCTCCTACGAGCAGTACTTC.

In this sample, this clonotype turned up once. This chain uses TRBV9 with TRBJ2-7, with unresolved D. This CDR3 is built from 13 residues. V was clipped by 0 bases and J by 7 bases, with 11 bases between them. Germline CDR1 and CDR2: SGDLS and YYNGEE. Written as DNA, the CDR3 is TGTGCCAGCAGCGTAGGGTCAGATGGAGAGCAGTACTTC. Residues: CASSVGSDGEQYF.

The chain is built from TRBV20-1 and TRBJ1-6; TRBD1 matches at 9 bases. Germline V gene lookup returns CDR1 DFQATT and CDR2 SNEGSKA (reference sequence). Trimming took 5 bases from V and 4 from J; bases not matched to a gene: 6. The CDR3 loop spans 15 amino acids. The CDR3, as DNA: TGCAGTGCTGGGATGACAGGGGGTTATAATTCACCCCTCCACTTT. Its protein is CSAGMTGGYNSPLHF.

At least ten counts were recorded for this clonotype. The V call is TRBV29-1, the J call TRBJ2-7; D may match TRBD1 or TRBD2 (5 bases each). In germline, CDR1 is SQVTM, CDR2 ANQGSEA. V was trimmed by 4 bases and J by 3 bases, leaving 16 bases between them. The CDR3 is 14 amino acids. The CDR3: CSVADVGANYEQYF. CDR3 DNA sequence: TGCAGCGTTGCTGATGTCGGGGCCAACTACGAGCAGTACTTC.

V and J are TRBV6-1 and TRBJ2-1; D might be TRBD1 (6 bases). V was trimmed by 9 bases and J by 0 bases, leaving 15 bases between them. Germline-derived CDR1 and CDR2 are MNHNS and SASEGT. The CDR3 is 15 amino acids. The CDR3 sequence: CASHRDPSSYNEQFF. The CDR3 coding sequence is TGTGCCAGTCACAGGGACCCGAGCTCCTACAATGAGCAGTTCTTC.

Many counts were recorded for this clonotype. The chain recombines TRBV11-2 with TRBJ2-1; 7 positions match TRBD2. The germline V gene encodes CDR1 SGHAT and CDR2 FQNNGV. Germline trimming cut 6 bases from V and 9 bases from J; bases unmatched to any gene: 8. The CDR3 runs to 13 residues. The chain's CDR3 is CASRSEWGGEQFF. CDR3 sequence (DNA): TGTGCCAGCAGGTCAGAGTGGGGGGGTGAGCAGTTCTTC. Looking up the rest from reference TRBV11-2 and TRBJ2-1 gives the full variable domain: EAGVAQSPRYKIIEKRQSVAFWCNPISGHATLYWYQQILGQGPKLLIQFQNNGVVDDSQLPKDRFSAERLKGVDSTLKIQPAKLEDSAVYLCASRSEWGGEQFFGPGTRLTVL.

To note about this clonotype: One end of the junction is discordant with germline, which a read error may explain. DNA of the CDR3: TGTGCCAGCAGCTTAATTTCAGGGAACACTGAAGTTTTCTTT. It yields the protein CASSLISGNTEVFF. The chain links TRBV7-3 to TRBJ1-1, with TRBD1 as a possible D gene (5 bases). The CDR3 is 14 residues long. The V gene's germline CDR1 is SGHTA and CDR2 FQGTGA. The full variable domain, completed using reference TRBV7-3 and TRBJ1-1, is GAGVSQTPSNKVTEKGKYVELRCDPISGHTALYWYRQSLGQGPEFLIYFQGTGAADDSGLPNDRFFAVRPEGSVSTLKIQRTERGDSAVYLCASSLISGNTEVFFGQGTRLTVV.

Many counts were recorded for this clonotype. The V and J genes are TRBV15 and TRBJ1-2; no clear D. Trimming took off 0 bases at V and 8 bases at J, with 10 bases between the two ends. The CDR3 covers 13 residues. The germline CDR1 and CDR2 sequences are LNHNV and YYDKDF (reference sequence). The CDR3 sequence: CATSRDPVLGYTF. The CDR3 DNA reads as TGTGCCACCAGCAGAGATCCGGTTTTAGGCTACACCTTC.